One sample yielded the 15 T cell receptor beta chains listed below, sequenced in a study of T cells in Graves' hyperthyroidism and ophthalmopathy. TCR beta CDR3 sequences were amplified from RNA transcripts. HTBI primers drove first-round RT-PCR of the TCR CDR3. MiXCR, applied by TCRdb to the multiplex PCR reads, yields one record per CDR3 protein. In the table there are about 400,000 distinct CDR3 sequences, about 13% of which are singletons. What was sequenced was blood. The receptors here all came from a woman aged 18-30 years with Graves' hyperthyroidism.

CDR3 sequence (DNA): TGTGCCAGCAGCTCCAGGGATGGGGTCGCCGAAGCTTTCTTT. Amino acid sequence: CASSSRDGVAEAFF. V usage is TRBV11-3 and J usage is TRBJ1-1, with D maybe TRBD1 (5 bases). V lost 4 bases and J 8 bases, leaving 17 bases between the germline ends. This CDR3 comprises 14 residues. Germline V gives CDR1 SGHNT, CDR2 YENEEA.

This clonotype has just a few counts. V and J are TRBV20-1 and TRBJ2-7; D is possibly TRBD2 (6 bases). In germline, CDR1 is DFQATT, CDR2 SNEGSKA (reference sequence). Trimming cost V 5 bases and J 2 bases, with 10 bases left between them. The CDR3 totals 12 residues. The CDR3 DNA is TGCAGTGCTGGGAGGAGAGCCTACGAGCAGTACTTC. Protein sequence: CSAGRRAYEQYF.

The J gene is TRBJ1-2, the V gene TRBV29-1; D may be TRBD1 (6 bases). The V gene lost 7 bases and the J gene lost 6 bases, with 15 bases spanning the gap. Germline CDR1 is SQVTM and CDR2 is ANQGSEA. This CDR3 spans 12 amino acids. As DNA, the CDR3 is TGCAGCGGCCTCACAGGGTTCGATGGCTACACCTTC. Translating gives CSGLTGFDGYTF.

This clonotype was counted at least ten times. The chain has TRBV12-3 or TRBV12-4 and TRBJ1-6, with 8 bases lining up with TRBD1. With V trimmed by 8 bases and J by 7 bases, 10 bases remained unmatched. CDR3 length: 15 amino acids. The CDR3: CASRPGQAYNSPLHF. The CDR3 DNA reads TGTGCCAGCCGACCGGGACAGGCTTACAATTCACCCCTCCACTTT.

Only a few counts were recorded for this clonotype. The CDR3 loop reads CASRRDEGEQYF. The CDR3 DNA reads as TGTGCCAGCAGGAGGGACGAAGGCGAGCAGTACTTC. The chain has TRBV6-1 and TRBJ2-7, with D perhaps TRBD1 or TRBD2 (5 bases each). V shed 6 bases and J shed 6 bases, with 12 bases lying between them. The germline CDR1 and CDR2 sequences are MNHNS and SASEGT. This CDR3 has 12 amino acids.

This clonotype was seen ten or more times. The rearrangement joins TRBV28 to TRBJ2-7, with 11 bases identical to TRBD2. CDR3 size: 16 residues. Trimming removed 6 bases from V and 3 bases from J; junction bases left unmatched: 10. Germline V gene data show CDR1 as MDHEN and CDR2 as SYDVKM. The CDR3: CASSRLIAGGSYEQYF. DNA for the CDR3: TGTGCCAGCAGCCGCCTCATAGCGGGGGGGAGCTACGAGCAGTACTTC.

This clonotype was seen repeatedly, ten times or more. The J gene is TRBJ1-1, the V gene TRBV6-1, with a tentative D call TRBD1 (6 bases). The V end was cut by 6 bases, the J end by 0 bases, with 8 bases between. Germline V gene sequence: CDR1 MNHNS, CDR2 SASEGT. The CDR3 runs to 13 residues. The CDR3 coding sequence is TGTGCCAGCAGGCAGGGGCTGAACACTGAAGCTTTCTTT. It codes for CASRQGLNTEAFF.

The V call is TRBV4-1, the J call TRBJ1-1; D uncertain. Trimming took 0 bases from V and 10 from J, leaving 15 bases between them. The CDR3 contains 14 residues. Germline CDR1 is MGHRA and CDR2 is YSYEKL. The CDR3 region has the DNA TGCGCCAGCAGCCAAGATCCCTACCCCGGGAGAGCTTTCTTT. It yields the protein CASSQDPYPGRAFF.

This clonotype occurred many times. The J gene is TRBJ1-4, the V gene TRBV14; D not resolved. The CDR3 covers 13 residues. CDR1 is SGHDN and CDR2 is FVKESK in the germline V gene. V lost 1 base and J lost 8, with 8 bases in between. CDR3 DNA sequence: TGTGCCAGCAGCCAAGTGGTCGGAGAAAAACTGTTTTTT. The encoded protein is CASSQVVGEKLFF.

The sample holds a few counts of this clonotype. The chain links TRBV5-4 to TRBJ2-7; 8 bases match TRBD2. The CDR3 consists of 14 residues. The V gene's germline CDR1 is SGHNT and CDR2 YYREEE (reference sequence). The J segment lost 0 bases and the V segment lost 3 bases, leaving 2 bases of the junction unmatched. CDR3 coding DNA: TGTGCCAGCAGCTGGGGACTAGACTCCTACGAGCAGTACTTC. Protein sequence: CASSWGLDSYEQYF.

This clonotype was recorded many times. The V call is TRBV5-5, the J call TRBJ1-1; D remains unclear. This CDR3 is 12 amino acids long. Deletions cut 5 bases from V and 2 bases from J, with 7 bases between. Germline loops: CDR1 SGHKS, CDR2 YYEKEE (reference sequence). This CDR3 is CASRIINTEAFF. The CDR3 DNA sequence: TGTGCCAGCAGGATCATAAACACTGAAGCTTTCTTT.

The sample holds many counts of this clonotype. The J gene is TRBJ1-3, the V gene TRBV29-1; D remains ambiguous. The V gene lost 4 bases and the J gene lost 0 bases, with 7 bases spanning the gap. The CDR3 sequence is 13 residues long. The germline gives CDR1 SQVTM, CDR2 ANQGSEA. The CDR3 region has the DNA TGCAGCGTTGTCCCCTCCTCTGGAAACACCATATATTTT. Its translation: CSVVPSSGNTIYF.

This clonotype has ten or more counts. This sequence joins TRBV7-2 and TRBJ2-2; 9 positions agree with TRBD1. Germline V gene data show CDR1 as SGHTA and CDR2 as FQGNSA. The trim removed 3 bases at V and 5 bases at J, leaving 4 bases unmatched. The CDR3 is made up of 15 amino acids. The CDR3 DNA reads as TGTGCCAGCAGCTTGAAGGACAGGGGTACCGGGGAGCTGTTTTTT. Translated: CASSLKDRGTGELFF.

This clonotype was counted only a few times. The V and J genes are TRBV3-1 and TRBJ2-1; D gene ambiguous. Germline values: CDR1 LGHDT, CDR2 YNNKEL (reference sequence). The CDR3 runs to 15 residues. V lost 4 bases and J 2 bases, leaving 12 bases between the germline ends. The CDR3 protein is CASSPEMAPYNEQFF. DNA of the CDR3: TGTGCCAGCAGCCCGGAAATGGCTCCCTACAATGAGCAGTTCTTC.

This clonotype came up a few times. This sequence joins TRBV7-3 and TRBJ2-5, with 11 bases fitting TRBD1. Trimming took 5 bases from V and 5 from J; bases not matched to a gene: 7. CDR1 is SGHTA, CDR2 FQGTGA, per germline. This CDR3 has 15 residues. CDR3 residues: CASSSRTGGGETQYF. As DNA, the CDR3 is TGTGCCAGCAGCAGTAGGACAGGGGGCGGGGAGACCCAGTACTTC.